One and the same sample provided the 7 T cell receptor beta chains below, sequenced in a study of shared clonotypes between healthy human individuals. The repertoire was sequenced with immunoSEQ multiplex PCR; TCRdb's copy has only in-frame clones and lacks some. This table holds millions of clones, 85% to 95% found once. Only CD45RO-negative cells positively selected for CCR7 counted as naive CD8 cells, so terminally differentiated effector memory CD45RA+ cells were excluded. Sequencing used naive CD8+ T cells from PBMCs. The receptors stem from a man aged 18 to 29 in good health. Some clones in this sample may be carry-over from other donors' samples.

The genes are TRBV15 and TRBJ2-7; possibly TRBD1 for D (6 bases). The CDR3 is made up of 14 amino acids. Germline V CDR1 and CDR2: LNHNV, YYDKDF (reference sequence). Trimming took 5 bases from V and 3 from J, leaving 14 bases between them. The CDR3 region has the DNA TGTGCCACCAGCCCCGACAGGTTTTACTACGAGCAGTACTTC. It is translated as CATSPDRFYYEQYF.

This clone was detected only once. The rearrangement links TRBV29-1 to TRBJ2-7, with 8 nucleotides matching TRBD1. The CDR3 loop spans 13 amino acids. The germline V gene has CDR1 SQVTM and CDR2 ANQGSEA. The junction had 5 bases not matched to a gene; V was cut back by 5 bases and J by 2 bases. The CDR3 protein is CSVRQGIPYEQYF. In nucleotides, the CDR3 is TGCAGCGTTAGACAGGGGATCCCCTACGAGCAGTACTTC.

The V and J genes are TRBV6-1 and TRBJ2-7, with 7 bases fitting TRBD1. J gave up 3 bases and V 7 bases, and 3 bases lay outside the gene matches. The CDR3 totals 12 residues. The germline V gene encodes CDR1 MNHNS and CDR2 SASEGT. DNA of the CDR3: TGTGCCAGCACCGGGACAGTCTACGAGCAGTACTTC. Translating it yields CASTGTVYEQYF.

This chain uses TRBV6-6 with TRBJ2-3; 7 nucleotides match TRBD2. CDR1 MNHNY and CDR2 SVGAGI come from the germline V gene (reference sequence). V dropped 3 bases and J dropped 6; count of bases not matched to a gene: 12. The CDR3 is made up of 16 amino acids. The CDR3 spells CASSYRGDGPRDTQYF. The DNA for the CDR3 is TGTGCCAGCAGTTATCGGGGGGACGGACCTCGGGATACGCAGTATTTT.

The CDR3 DNA reads as TGTGCCAGCAGCTTCGGACAGAAGTTGATCTACGAGCAGTACTTC. Encoded protein: CASSFGQKLIYEQYF. The rearrangement joins TRBV7-9 to TRBJ2-5; the D gene is possibly TRBD1 (6 bases). The J call could be wrong; TRBJ2-7 is a better fit for the DNA end. This CDR3 is 15 amino acids long. Per the germline V gene, CDR1 is SEHNR and CDR2 is FQNEAQ (reference sequence).

The J gene is TRBJ2-7, the V gene TRBV6-5; 8 bases align to TRBD2. J lost 1 base, V lost 6 bases, and 8 bases had no gene match. Looked up from germline, CDR1 is MNHEY and CDR2 is SVGAGI. The CDR3 has 15 amino acids. The CDR3 DNA reads TGTGCCAGCAGCCCTACCCGGGGGGGTTCCTACGAGCAGTACTTC. Protein: CASSPTRGGSYEQYF.

This clone has a single count. The rearrangement links TRBV19 to TRBJ1-2, with TRBD1 as a possible D gene (5 bases). Germline V CDR1 and CDR2: LNHDA, SQIVND (reference sequence). This CDR3 has 14 amino acids. Between the trimmed V and J ends, which lost 3 bases and 0 bases, there was a span of 8 bases. The DNA for the CDR3 is TGTGCCAGTAGTATTAAGGGGTCTAACTATGGCTACACCTTC. Translated: CASSIKGSNYGYTF.